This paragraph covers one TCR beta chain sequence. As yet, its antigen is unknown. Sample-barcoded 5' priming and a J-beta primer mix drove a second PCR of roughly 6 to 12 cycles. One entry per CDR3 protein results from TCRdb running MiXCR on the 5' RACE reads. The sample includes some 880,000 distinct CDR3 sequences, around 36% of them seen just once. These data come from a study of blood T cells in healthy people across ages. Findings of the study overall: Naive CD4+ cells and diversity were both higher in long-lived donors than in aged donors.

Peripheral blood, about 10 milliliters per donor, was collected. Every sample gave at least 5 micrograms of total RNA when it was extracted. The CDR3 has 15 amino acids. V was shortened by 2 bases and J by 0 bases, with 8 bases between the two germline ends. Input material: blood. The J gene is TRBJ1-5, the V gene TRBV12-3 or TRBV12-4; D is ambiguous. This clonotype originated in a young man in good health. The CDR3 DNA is TGTGCCAGCAGTTTAACCTCGAATAGCAATCAGCCCCAGCATTTT. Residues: CASSLTSNSNQPQHF.